The 16 T cell receptor beta chains listed next were all sequenced from one sample in a study of shared clonotypes between healthy human individuals. Only in-frame clones appear in the TCRdb table, and some are missing; sequencing was by immunoSEQ multiplex PCR. Found here are 2.5 million or so clones, roughly nine tenths of them singletons; the top ten hold more than 0.12%. Sequencing was done on a sample of naive CD4+ T cells sorted from blood. The subset was: CD45RA+ positively selected. All receptors derive from a man aged 18 to 30 in good health.

J is TRBJ2-3 and V is TRBV9; D is possibly TRBD1 or TRBD2 (6 bases each). The V gene lost 0 bases and the J gene lost 3 bases, with 17 bases spanning the gap. The CDR3 spans 17 residues. CDR1 is SGDLS and CDR2 is YYNGEE in the germline V gene. The CDR3 protein is CASSVGEGGGGTDTQYF. In nucleotides, the CDR3 is TGTGCCAGCAGCGTAGGGGAAGGGGGAGGAGGGACAGATACGCAGTATTTT. Combining the CDR3 with reference TRBV9 and TRBJ2-3 gives the whole variable domain DSGVTQTPKHLITATGQRVTLRCSPRSGDLSVYWYQQSLDQGLQFLIQYYNGEERAKGNILERFSAQQFPDLHSELNLSSLELGDSALYFCASSVGEGGGGTDTQYFGPGTRLTVL.

This chain links TRBV21-1 with TRBJ1-3; the table gives TRBD1 as D, unverified against the DNA. TRBV21-1 is a documented pseudogene. The CDR3 sequence is 19 residues long. CDR3 coding DNA: TGTGCCAGCTACGCTAAAGGGCCACCCGACAGGGCGGGGGGAAACACCATATATTTT. It encodes CASYAKGPPDRAGGNTIYF.

The CDR3 nucleotides are TGTGCCAGCAGCTTAGCGGAGTGGGTTTGGACCGGGGAGCTGTTTTTT. This translates into CASSLAEWVWTGELFF. The chain is built from TRBV11-2 and TRBJ2-2, with D uncertain. The length of the CDR3 is 16 residues. Between the trimmed V and J ends, which lost 1 base and 5 bases, there was a span of 14 bases. CDR1 is SGHAT and CDR2 is FQNNGV in the germline V gene.

This chain links TRBV7-2 with TRBJ2-3; D is perhaps TRBD1 or TRBD2 (5 bases each). Trimming left V 5 bases short and J 2 bases short, with 23 bases between. Germline CDR1 SGHTA, CDR2 FQGNSA. This CDR3 spans 18 amino acids. CDR3 sequence (DNA): TGTGCCAGCAGCAACAGGAGGAAGGGGTTATCTGACACAGATACGCAGTATTTT. As protein: CASSNRRKGLSDTDTQYF.

The V gene is TRBV11-2, the J gene TRBJ2-7; 7 bases fit TRBD1. V gave up 1 base and J gave up 2 bases; unmatched junction bases: 5. The CDR3 length is 15 residues. Germline V gene sequence: CDR1 SGHAT, CDR2 FQNNGV. In DNA form, the CDR3 reads TGTGCCAGCAGCTTAGGGTGGGGACAGACCTACGAGCAGTACTTC. Encoded protein: CASSLGWGQTYEQYF.

The rearrangement uses TRBV7-2 and TRBJ1-1, with TRBD1 matching over 7 bases. The ends lost 5 bases at V and 7 bases at J; junction bases unmatched: 13. Germline CDR1 and CDR2: SGHTA and FQGNSA. The CDR3 consists of 15 residues. CDR3 in DNA: TGTGCCAGCAGCCCCCCGGGGGCAGGGGGGAGTGAAGCTTTCTTT. This translates into CASSPPGAGGSEAFF.

The rearrangement joins TRBV4-2 to TRBJ2-1, with D possibly being TRBD2 (6 bases). Trimming left V 4 bases short and J 1 base short, with 8 bases between. This CDR3 spans 14 amino acids. Germline CDR1 LGHNA, CDR2 YNFKEQ. In DNA, the CDR3 is TGTGCCAGCAGCCCTGCGGGGTCCTACAATGAGCAGTTCTTC. Translation gives CASSPAGSYNEQFF.

The rearrangement joins TRBV4-1 to TRBJ2-3; 9 bases line up with TRBD2. This CDR3 contains 16 residues. V shed 4 bases and J 2 bases; nucleotides not matched to a gene: 7. Germline V lookup: CDR1 MGHRA, CDR2 YSYEKL. Here the CDR3 DNA reads TGCGCCAGCAGCCCCTACCCTAGCGGGGACACAGATACGCAGTATTTT. The encoded protein is CASSPYPSGDTDTQYF.

This clone was seen just once. The chain joins TRBV30 to TRBJ1-6; D remains ambiguous. V lost 0 bases and J 13 bases, leaving 19 bases between the germline ends. The germline gives CDR1 GTSNPN, CDR2 SVGIG (reference sequence). This CDR3 has 15 residues. In nucleotides, the CDR3 is TGTGCCTGGAGTGTAATTGGGGATTTAGGGTCCCCCCTCCACTTT. Protein: CAWSVIGDLGSPLHF. Complete variable domain (other parts from reference TRBV30 and TRBJ1-6): SQTIHQWPATLVQPVGSPLSLECTVEGTSNPNLYWYRQAAGRGLQLLFYSVGIGQISSEVPQNLSASRPQDRQFILSSKKLLLSDSGFYLCAWSVIGDLGSPLHFGNGTRLTVT.

The V gene is TRBV7-8, the J gene TRBJ1-5; a weak D match, TRBD1 (5 bases). Trimming cost V 6 bases and J 11 bases, with 14 bases left between them. CDR1 and CDR2 (germline): SGHVS, FQNEAQ. This CDR3 is 12 amino acids long. In nucleotides, the CDR3 is TGTGCCAGCAGTTTGGACATAACGGCCCAGCATTTT. Protein: CASSLDITAQHF.

The V gene is TRBV7-2, the J gene TRBJ1-2; 10 positions agree with TRBD1. V gave up 5 bases and J gave up 8 bases; unmatched junction bases: 11. Germline V gene lookup returns CDR1 SGHTA and CDR2 FQGNSA. This CDR3 is built from 15 residues. DNA of the CDR3: TGTGCCAGCAGCCTCCCGACAGGGGGCTCTAAAGGCTACACCTTC. Encoded protein: CASSLPTGGSKGYTF.

This clone was recorded only once. The CDR3 sequence is CASSPATGKNYGYTF. The CDR3 coding sequence is TGTGCCAGCAGTCCCGCCACAGGGAAAAACTATGGCTACACCTTC. The chain recombines TRBV28 with TRBJ1-2, with D possibly TRBD1 on 6 matching bases. The CDR3 sequence is 15 residues long. Germline CDR1 is MDHEN and CDR2 is SYDVKM. V lost 5 bases to trimming and J lost 2 bases, with 15 bases between them.

This chain joins TRBV7-2 and TRBJ1-2, with D unresolved. Trimming took off 5 bases at V and 5 bases at J, with 21 bases between the two ends. The CDR3 is made up of 16 amino acids. Germline V CDR1 and CDR2: SGHTA, FQGNSA. The CDR3 reads CASSPSVDRESYGYTF. Here the CDR3 DNA reads TGTGCCAGCAGCCCCAGTGTGGATAGAGAGAGTTATGGCTACACCTTC.

J is TRBJ1-6 and V is TRBV14; 8 positions match TRBD1. Germline V gene lookup returns CDR1 SGHDN and CDR2 FVKESK. The CDR3 is 15 amino acids. V lost 6 bases and J lost 5; bases outside the gene matches: 6. CDR3 loop: CASSHRQGNNSPLHF. The CDR3 nucleotides are TGTGCCAGCAGTCATAGACAGGGGAATAATTCACCCCTCCACTTT.

J is TRBJ2-3 and V is TRBV5-1; TRBD2 agrees at 12 bases. CDR1 SGHRS and CDR2 YFSETQ come from the germline V gene. This CDR3 region has 20 residues. Trimming took 3 bases from V and 4 from J; bases not matched to a gene: 18. CDR3 residues: CASSSRKTSGGPGAPDTQYF. In DNA form, the CDR3 reads TGCGCCAGCAGCTCCAGGAAGACTAGCGGGGGCCCCGGGGCCCCAGATACGCAGTATTTT.

The gene calls are TRBV7-9 and TRBJ2-1; D is ambiguous. Germline assignment: CDR1 SEHNR and CDR2 FQNEAQ (reference sequence). V lost 3 bases, J lost 5 bases, and 17 bases lay in between. The CDR3 is 16 amino acids. CDR3 nucleotide sequence: TGTGCCAGCAGCTTCCCAAGAGTCATAACCAACAATGAGCAGTTCTTC. Translation: CASSFPRVITNNEQFF.